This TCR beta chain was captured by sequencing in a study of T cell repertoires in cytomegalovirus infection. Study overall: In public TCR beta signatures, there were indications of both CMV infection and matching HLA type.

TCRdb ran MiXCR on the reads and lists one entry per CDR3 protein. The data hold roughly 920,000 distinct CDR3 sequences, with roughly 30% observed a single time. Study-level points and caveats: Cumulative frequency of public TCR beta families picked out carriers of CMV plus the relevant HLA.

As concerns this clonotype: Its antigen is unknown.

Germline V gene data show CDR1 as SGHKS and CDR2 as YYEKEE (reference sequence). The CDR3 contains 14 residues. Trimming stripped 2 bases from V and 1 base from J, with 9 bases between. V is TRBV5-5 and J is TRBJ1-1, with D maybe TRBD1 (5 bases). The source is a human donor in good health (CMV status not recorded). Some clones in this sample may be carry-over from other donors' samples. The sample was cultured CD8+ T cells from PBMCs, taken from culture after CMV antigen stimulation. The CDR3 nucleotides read TGTGCCAGCAGCTTATGGGGCCGGAACACTGAAGCTTTCTTT. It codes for CASSLWGRNTEAFF. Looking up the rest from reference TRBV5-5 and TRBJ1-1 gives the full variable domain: DAGVTQSPTHLIKTRGQQVTLRCSPISGHKSVSWYQQVLGQGPQFIFQYYEKEERGRGNFPDRFSARQFPNYSSELNVNALLLGDSALYLCASSLWGRNTEAFFGQGTRLTVV.